This T cell receptor beta chain was retrieved from a study of CD8 T cells in ankylosing spondylitis. The table lists this clonotype with a few counts. CDR3 size: 14 residues. Trimming took 2 bases from V and 2 from J, leaving 9 bases between them. TCRdb reprocessed the 5' RACE reads via MiXCR and lists one record per CDR3 protein. Among 100,000 to 150,000 distinct CDR3 sequences listed, over 6% were seen once. This receptor was identified in a male donor with ankylosing spondylitis or in good health (not recorded which). This chain links TRBV12-3 or TRBV12-4 with TRBJ1-1; D might be TRBD1 (5 bases). The sequencing input was blood, either unsorted or a sorted T cell fraction (not recorded which). The chain's CDR3 is CASSLRTSNTEAFF. DNA of the CDR3: TGTGCCAGCAGTTTACGGACATCTAACACTGAAGCTTTCTTT.